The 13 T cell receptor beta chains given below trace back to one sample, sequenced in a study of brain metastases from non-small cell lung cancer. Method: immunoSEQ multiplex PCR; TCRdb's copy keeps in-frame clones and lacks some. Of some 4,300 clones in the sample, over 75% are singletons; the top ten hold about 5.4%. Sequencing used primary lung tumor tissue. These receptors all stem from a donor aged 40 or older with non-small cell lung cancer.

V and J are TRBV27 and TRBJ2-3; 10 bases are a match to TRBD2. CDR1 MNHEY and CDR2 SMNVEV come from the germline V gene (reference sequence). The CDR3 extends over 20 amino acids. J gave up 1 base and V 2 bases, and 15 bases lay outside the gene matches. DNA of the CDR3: TGTGCCAGCAGTTTAGCACAGGGGGGAGCGGGAGGGTTGGGCACAGATACGCAGTATTTT. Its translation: CASSLAQGGAGGLGTDTQYF.

The CDR3 here is CASSLYLTRGADTQYF. CDR3 bases: TGTGCCAGCAGCTTATACTTGACACGCGGGGCAGATACGCAGTATTTT. The chain has TRBV5-4 and TRBJ2-3, with TRBD2 as a possible D gene (6 bases). Germline lookup yields CDR1 SGHNT and CDR2 YYREEE (reference sequence). The CDR3 is made up of 16 amino acids. V was pared by 2 bases and J by 4 bases, with 17 bases between.

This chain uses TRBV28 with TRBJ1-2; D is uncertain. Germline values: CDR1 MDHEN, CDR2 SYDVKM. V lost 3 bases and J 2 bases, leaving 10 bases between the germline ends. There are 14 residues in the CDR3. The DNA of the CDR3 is TGTGCCAGCAGTTTTTTTGGCTCAAACTATGGCTACACCTTC. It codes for CASSFFGSNYGYTF.

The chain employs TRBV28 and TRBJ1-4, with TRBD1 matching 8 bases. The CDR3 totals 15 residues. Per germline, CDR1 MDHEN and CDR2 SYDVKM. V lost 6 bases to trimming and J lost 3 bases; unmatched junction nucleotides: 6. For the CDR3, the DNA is TGTGCCAGCAGGGCAGGGGGCGGGCCTAATGAAAAACTGTTTTTT. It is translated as CASRAGGGPNEKLFF.

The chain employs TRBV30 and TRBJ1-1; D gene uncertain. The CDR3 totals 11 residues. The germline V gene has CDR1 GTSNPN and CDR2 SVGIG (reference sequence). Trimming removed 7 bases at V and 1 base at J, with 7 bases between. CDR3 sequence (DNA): TGTGCCTTCGGACGGAACACTGAAGCTTTCTTT. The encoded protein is CAFGRNTEAFF.

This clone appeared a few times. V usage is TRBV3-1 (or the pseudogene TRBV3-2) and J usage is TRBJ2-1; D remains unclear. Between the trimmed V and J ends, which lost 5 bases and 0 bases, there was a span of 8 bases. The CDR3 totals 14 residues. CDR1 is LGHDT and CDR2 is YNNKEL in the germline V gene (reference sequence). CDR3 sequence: CASSYASSYNEQFF. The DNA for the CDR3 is TGTGCCAGCAGCTACGCTAGCTCCTACAATGAGCAGTTCTTC.

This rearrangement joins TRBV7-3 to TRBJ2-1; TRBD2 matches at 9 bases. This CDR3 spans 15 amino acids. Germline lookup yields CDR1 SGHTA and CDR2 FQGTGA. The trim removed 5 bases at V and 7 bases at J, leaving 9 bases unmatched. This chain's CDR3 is CASSPTSGSRNEQFF. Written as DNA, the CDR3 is TGTGCCAGCAGCCCCACTAGCGGGTCCCGTAATGAGCAGTTCTTC.

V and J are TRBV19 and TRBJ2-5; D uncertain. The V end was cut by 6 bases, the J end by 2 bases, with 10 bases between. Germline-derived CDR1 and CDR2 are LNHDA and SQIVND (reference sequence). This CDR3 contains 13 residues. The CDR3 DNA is TGTGCCAGTAGCCTGACAAGTCAAGAGACCCAGTACTTC. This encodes CASSLTSQETQYF.

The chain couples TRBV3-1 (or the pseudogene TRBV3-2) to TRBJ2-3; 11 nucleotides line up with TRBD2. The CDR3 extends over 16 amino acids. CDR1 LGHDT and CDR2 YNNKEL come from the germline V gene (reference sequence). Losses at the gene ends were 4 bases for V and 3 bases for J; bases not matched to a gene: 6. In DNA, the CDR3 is TGTGCCAGCAGCCGTTTAGCGGGAGGGCCGACAGATACGCAGTATTTT. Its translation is CASSRLAGGPTDTQYF.

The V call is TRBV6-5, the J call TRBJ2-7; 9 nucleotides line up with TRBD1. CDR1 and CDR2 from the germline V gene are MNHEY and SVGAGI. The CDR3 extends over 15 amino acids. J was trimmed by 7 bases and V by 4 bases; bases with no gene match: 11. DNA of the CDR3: TGTGCCAGCAGTTCCCCCGGGACAGGGACTAATGAGCAGTACTTC. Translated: CASSSPGTGTNEQYF.

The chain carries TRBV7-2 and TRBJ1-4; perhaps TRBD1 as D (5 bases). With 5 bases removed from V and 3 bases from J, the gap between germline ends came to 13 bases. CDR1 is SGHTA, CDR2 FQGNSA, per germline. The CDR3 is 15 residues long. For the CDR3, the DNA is TGTGCCAGCAGCCCAGAGACAGAATCTAATGAAAAACTGTTTTTT. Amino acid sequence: CASSPETESNEKLFF. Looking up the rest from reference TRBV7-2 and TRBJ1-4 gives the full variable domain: GAGVSQSPSNKVTEKGKDVELRCDPISGHTALYWYRQSLGQGLEFLIYFQGNSAPDKSGLPSDRFSAERTGGSVSTLTIQRTQQEDSAVYLCASSPETESNEKLFFGSGTQLSVL.

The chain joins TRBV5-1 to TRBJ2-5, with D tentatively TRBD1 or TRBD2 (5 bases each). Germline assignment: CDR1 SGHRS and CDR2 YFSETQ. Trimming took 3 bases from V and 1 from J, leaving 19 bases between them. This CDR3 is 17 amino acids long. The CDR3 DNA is TGCGCCAGCAGCTCCAGTATAACGGGACCCTTCCAAGAGACCCAGTACTTC. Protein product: CASSSSITGPFQETQYF.

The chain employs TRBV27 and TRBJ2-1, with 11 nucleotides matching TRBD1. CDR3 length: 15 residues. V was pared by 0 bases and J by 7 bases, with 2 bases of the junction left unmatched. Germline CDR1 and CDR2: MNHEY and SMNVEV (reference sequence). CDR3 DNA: TGTGCCAGCAGTTTATCTGGGACAGGGGGGAATGAGCAGTTCTTC. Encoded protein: CASSLSGTGGNEQFF.